Sequencing of this T cell receptor beta chain was carried out in a study of T cell clonotyping in hematopoietic cell transplantation. Overall study results and limits: Graft donor and pretransplant recipient Inverse Simpson Index values predicted broader posttransplant TCR diversity.

Clones were read by immunoSEQ multiplex PCR, and TCRdb kept only the in-frame ones, dropping some. The sample records 11,000 to 15,000 clones, about nine tenths being singletons. This CDR3 has 16 amino acids. CDR1 and CDR2 from the germline V gene are LNHNV and YYDKDF (reference sequence). V was pared by 4 bases and J by 7 bases, with 12 bases of the junction left unmatched. This clone was seen once. What it recognizes is unknown. Blood collection times were about day -28 and days 30, 100, 180 posttransplant. The sequence derives from a male patient in his fifties who had an allogeneic stem cell transplant from an unrelated donor, so T cells may come from the graft donor. Some clones in this sample may be carry-over from other donors' samples. The material was PBMCs, obtained 100 days after allogeneic stem cell transplant. The rearrangement links TRBV15 to TRBJ2-2; TRBD1 matches 7 bases. CDR3 in DNA: TGTGCCACCAGCAATCCTAATCGACAGGGTCTCGGGGAGCTGTTTTTT. It yields the protein CATSNPNRQGLGELFF. Full variable domain (remainder filled in from reference TRBV15 and TRBJ2-2): DAMVIQNPRYQVTQFGKPVTLSCSQTLNHNVMYWYQQKSSQAPKLLFHYYDKDFNNEADTPDNFQSRRPNTSFCFLDIRSPGLGDTAMYLCATSNPNRQGLGELFFGEGSRLTVL.